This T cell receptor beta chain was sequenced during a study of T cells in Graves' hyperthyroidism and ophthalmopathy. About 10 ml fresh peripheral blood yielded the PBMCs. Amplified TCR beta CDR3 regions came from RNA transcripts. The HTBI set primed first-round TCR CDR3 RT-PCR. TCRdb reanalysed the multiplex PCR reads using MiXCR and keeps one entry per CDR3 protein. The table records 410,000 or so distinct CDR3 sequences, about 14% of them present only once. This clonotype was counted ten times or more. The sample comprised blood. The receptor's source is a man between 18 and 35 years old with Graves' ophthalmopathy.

The CDR3 sequence: CASSSQGGGDGYSYTF. The CDR3 coding sequence is TGTGCCAGCAGCTCCCAAGGCGGCGGGGATGGGTATAGCTACACCTTC. The rearrangement links TRBV7-3 to TRBJ1-2; D ambiguous. There are 16 residues in the CDR3. Germline V gives CDR1 SGHTA, CDR2 FQGTGA. Trimming took off 4 bases at V and 9 bases at J, with 24 bases between the two ends.